This TCR beta chain was identified in a study of early T cells in non-severe SARS-CoV-2 infection. Study in general: Sequenced bulk RNA came from whole blood that was unsorted, and chains were unpaired. Findings and limits, study-wide: VDJdb-based matching was biased toward anti-spike CD8 responses and missed private and CD4 specificities.

Unique molecular identifiers were affixed to single, distinct cDNA molecules. TCRdb reprocessed the 5' RACE reads via MiXCR and lists one record per CDR3 protein. Altogether some 60,000 distinct CDR3 sequences are present, around 8.9% being singletons, with the ten largest covering approximately 16%. The table lists this clonotype with many counts. Its matching antigen is unknown. This clonotype originated in an adult who was a healthcare worker with PCR-confirmed SARS-CoV-2 infection or an uninfected control (not recorded which). The sample was whole blood.

The CDR3 loop reads CSAFTVRYGYTF. The CDR3 nucleotides are TGCAGCGCCTTCACAGTCCGCTATGGCTACACCTTC. The chain has TRBV29-1 and TRBJ1-2; D ambiguous. The CDR3 sequence is 12 residues long. CDR1 and CDR2 (germline): SQVTM, ANQGSEA. V lost 7 bases and J lost 4, with 13 bases in between.